This T cell receptor beta chain comes out of a study of technical replicates of blood from a few donors. The assay was immunoSEQ multiplex PCR, and TCRdb's table has in-frame clones only and misses some. This table holds tens of thousands of clones, less than 99% found once. The junction had 7 bases not matched to a gene; V was cut back by 4 bases and J by 3 bases. The germline gives CDR1 SGHDT, CDR2 YYEEEE. The CDR3 is 15 residues long. This clone has a single count. Material: T cells isolated from PBMCs. The V call is TRBV5-6, the J call TRBJ2-1, with TRBD2 matching 7 bases. The sequence derives from a human donor in good health. CDR3 DNA: TGTGCCAGCAGCACAACTAGCGTATACTACAATGAGCAGTTCTTC. Translating it yields CASSTTSVYYNEQFF.